The T cell receptor (beta chain) described here comes from a study of identical twins. Via MiXCR, TCRdb re-called the 5' RACE reads, giving one row per CDR3 protein. The table shows hundreds of thousands of distinct CDR3 sequences, with 21% occurring only once. This CDR3 has 12 amino acids. The V end was cut by 3 bases, the J end by 13 bases, with 13 bases between. CDR1 is SGHTA and CDR2 is FQGNSA in the germline V gene. The same data also went into a second study, on T cells expressing NK-cell markers.

What was sequenced was PBMCs. The gene calls are TRBV7-2 and TRBJ2-1; D perhaps matches TRBD2 (5 bases). The receptor was isolated from a woman aged 18-29 years in good health. The CDR3 DNA follows: TGTGCCAGCAGCTTTTCGGGATTTTCACAGTTCTTC. Protein: CASSFSGFSQFF. The entire variable domain, with the rest obtained from reference TRBV7-2 and TRBJ2-1, is as follows: GAGVSQSPSNKVTEKGKDVELRCDPISGHTALYWYRQSLGQGLEFLIYFQGNSAPDKSGLPSDRFSAERTGGSVSTLTIQRTQQEDSAVYLCASSFSGFSQFFGPGTRLTVL.